The present T cell receptor beta chain was sequenced within a study of technical replicates of blood from a few donors. Trimming left V 2 bases short and J 6 bases short, with 23 bases between. The CDR3 is made up of 16 amino acids. The V gene's germline CDR1 is GTSNPN and CDR2 SVGIG (reference sequence). Assay used: immunoSEQ multiplex PCR; TCRdb lists only in-frame clones, some missing. The sample consists of approximately 52,000 clones, around nine tenths of them appearing once. V and J are TRBV30 and TRBJ2-7, with a possible D match to TRBD1 (6 bases). The source is a human donor in good health. Some clones in this sample may be carry-over from other donors' samples. Sequencing was performed on PBMCs. The CDR3 region has the DNA TGTGCCTGGAGTAGTCCCCAGGGGTTGTCGGCGGGCGAGCAGTACTTC. As protein: CAWSSPQGLSAGEQYF.